Given below is one TCR beta chain in context. What this receptor recognizes is not known. Within one base of it there is no much larger clone, and no base qualities were kept. This sample stems from a study of blood T cell repertoires in COVID-19 (dated by TCRdb to between 2020 and 2021). Broadly, across the study: Samples covering the acute and convalescent phases of COVID-19 were provided by collaborators in the United States, Italy and Spain. The repertoires were made available in a free public database intended to serve as a resource for research on the immune response to SARS-CoV-2. Subjects who had been exposed to COVID-19, were actively infected with it, or had recovered from it provided the deeply sampled blood TCRbeta repertoires that made up the dataset. Samples came from the ongoing ImmuneRACE study (first 160 participants) plus 1,254 subjects from 6 global collaborators. The prospective study material was composed of cDNA or gDNA derived from T cells, B-cell-depleted T cells, or PBMCs. Where available, HLA class I and class II types were taken from metadata supplied by the sample provider and were not determined by assay-based typing. Nearly every sample came with metadata listing a de-identified subject ID, COVID-19 status, age in years and sex. Results the study describes overall, beyond this receptor: How much clinical and demographic metadata was included differed by source and by participant, and the metadata was provided uncurated.

The immunoSEQ Assay, a bias-controlled multiplex PCR, was used to amplify TCRbeta CDR3 regions from genomic DNA. For the original study's pipeline: Nucleated cell counts per sample were estimated from amplification of reference gene primers within the assay. Sequence reads were collapsed and filtered to measure the absolute abundance of every unique TCRbeta CDR3 rearrangement. For each sample, productive Simpson clonality was calculated by taking the square root of Simpson's diversity index across productive rearrangements. Sourced from immuneACCESS, this table was stored by TCRdb with only in-frame sequences that have V and J called. A share of the clones is absent; for the studies checked, an unresolved V gene accounts for under half, and the remainder has no known explanation. D and trimming come from the DNA, and the V and J calls and clone size come from that table. In all, the sample holds 200,000 to 250,000 clones, and roughly 86% of those were seen once. The ten largest clonotypes hold around 9.6% of the sample.

At one collaborating source in Seattle, patients were enrolled during active infection and were followed longitudinally through the course of disease. Each collaborating institution followed its own protocols to collect whole blood in K2EDTA tubes. For TCRbeta analysis, collaborators shipped samples as frozen whole blood, isolated PBMCs, or DNA extracted from either of those sample types. The CDR3, from cysteine to phenylalanine, totals 17 residues. Of the read, only the CDR3 DNA is kept; its 51 bases are in frame from base 1. CDR1 SNHLY and CDR2 FYNNEI were looked up in the germline V gene. V loses 3 bases of germline sequence and J loses 0 bases, and the interval between the two ends is 14 bases.

This clonotype was sampled from a woman aged 50 to 60 with COVID-19, enrolled during active disease. Sample: peripheral blood. The chain was built from TRBV2 and TRBJ2-2, with a weak D call of TRBD2 (5 bases match). The nucleotide sequence reads as follows: TGTGCCAGCAGTGAGACTATCCGCCACGCGAACACCGGGGAGCTGTTTTTT. It encodes CASSETIRHANTGELFF.